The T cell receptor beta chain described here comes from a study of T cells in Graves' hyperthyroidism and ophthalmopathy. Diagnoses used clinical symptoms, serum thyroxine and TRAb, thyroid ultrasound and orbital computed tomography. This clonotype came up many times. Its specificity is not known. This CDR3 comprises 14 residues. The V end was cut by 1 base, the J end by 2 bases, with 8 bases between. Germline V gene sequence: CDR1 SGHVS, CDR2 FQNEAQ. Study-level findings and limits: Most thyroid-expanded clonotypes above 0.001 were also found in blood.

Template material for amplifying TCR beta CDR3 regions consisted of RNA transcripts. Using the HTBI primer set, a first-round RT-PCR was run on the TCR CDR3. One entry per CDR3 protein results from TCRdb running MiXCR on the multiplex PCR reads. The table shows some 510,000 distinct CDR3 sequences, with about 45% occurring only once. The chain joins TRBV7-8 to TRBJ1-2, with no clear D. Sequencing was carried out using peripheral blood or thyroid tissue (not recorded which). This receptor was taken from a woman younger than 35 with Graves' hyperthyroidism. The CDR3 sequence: CASSLGNQNYGYTF. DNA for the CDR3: TGTGCCAGCAGCTTAGGGAACCAAAACTATGGCTACACCTTC.